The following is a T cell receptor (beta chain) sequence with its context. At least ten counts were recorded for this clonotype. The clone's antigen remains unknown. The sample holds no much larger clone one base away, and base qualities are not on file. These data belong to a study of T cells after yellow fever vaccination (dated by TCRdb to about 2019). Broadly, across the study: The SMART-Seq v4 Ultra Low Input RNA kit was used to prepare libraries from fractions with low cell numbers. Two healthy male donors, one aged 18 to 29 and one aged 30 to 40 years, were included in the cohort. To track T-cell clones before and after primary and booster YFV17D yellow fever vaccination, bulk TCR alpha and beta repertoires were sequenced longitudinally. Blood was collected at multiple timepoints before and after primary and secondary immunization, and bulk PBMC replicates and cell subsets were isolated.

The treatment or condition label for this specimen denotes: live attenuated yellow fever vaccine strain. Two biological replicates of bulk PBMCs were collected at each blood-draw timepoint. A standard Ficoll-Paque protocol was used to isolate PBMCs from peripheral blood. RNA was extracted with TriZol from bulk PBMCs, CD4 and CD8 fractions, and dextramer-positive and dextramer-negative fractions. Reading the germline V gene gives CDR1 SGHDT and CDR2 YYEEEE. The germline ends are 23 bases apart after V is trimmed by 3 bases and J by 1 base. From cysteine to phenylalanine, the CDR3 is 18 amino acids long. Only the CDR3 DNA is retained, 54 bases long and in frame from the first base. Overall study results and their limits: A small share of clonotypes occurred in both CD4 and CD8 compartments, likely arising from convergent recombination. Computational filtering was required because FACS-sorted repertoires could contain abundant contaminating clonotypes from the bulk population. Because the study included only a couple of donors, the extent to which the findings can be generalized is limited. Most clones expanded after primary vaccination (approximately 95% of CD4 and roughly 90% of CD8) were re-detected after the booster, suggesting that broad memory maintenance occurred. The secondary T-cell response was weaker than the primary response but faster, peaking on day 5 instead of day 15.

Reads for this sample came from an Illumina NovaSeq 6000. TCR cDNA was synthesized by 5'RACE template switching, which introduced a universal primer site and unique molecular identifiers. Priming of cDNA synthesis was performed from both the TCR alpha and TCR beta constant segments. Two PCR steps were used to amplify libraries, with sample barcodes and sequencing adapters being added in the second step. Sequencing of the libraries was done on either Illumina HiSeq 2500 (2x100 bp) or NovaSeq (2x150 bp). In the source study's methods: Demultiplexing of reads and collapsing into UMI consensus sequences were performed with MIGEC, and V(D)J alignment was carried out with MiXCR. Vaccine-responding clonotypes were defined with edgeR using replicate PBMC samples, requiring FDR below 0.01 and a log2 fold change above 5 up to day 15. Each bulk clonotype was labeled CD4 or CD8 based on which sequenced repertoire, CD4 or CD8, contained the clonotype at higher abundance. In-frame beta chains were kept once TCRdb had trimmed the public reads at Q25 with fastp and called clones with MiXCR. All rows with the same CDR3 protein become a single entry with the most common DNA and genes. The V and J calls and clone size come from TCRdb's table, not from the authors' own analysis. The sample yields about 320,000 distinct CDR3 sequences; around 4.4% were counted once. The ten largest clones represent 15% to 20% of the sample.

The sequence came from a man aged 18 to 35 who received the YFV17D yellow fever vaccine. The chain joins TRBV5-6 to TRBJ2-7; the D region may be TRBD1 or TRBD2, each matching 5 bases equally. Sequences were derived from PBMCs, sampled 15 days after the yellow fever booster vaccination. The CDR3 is CASSSTELYGAVSYEQYF. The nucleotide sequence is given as TGTGCCAGCAGCTCAACAGAACTATACGGGGCAGTATCCTACGAGCAGTACTTC. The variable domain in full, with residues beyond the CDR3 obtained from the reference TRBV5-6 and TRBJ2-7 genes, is DAGVTQSPTHLIKTRGQQVTLRCSPKSGHDTVSWYQQALGQGPQFIFQYYEEEERQRGNFPDRFSGHQFPNYSSELNVNALLLGDSALYLCASSSTELYGAVSYEQYFGPGTRLTVT.